These 20 T cell receptor beta chains originate from one sample sequenced in a study of radiation and T cells in renal cell carcinoma. Time point here: baseline pretreatment blood. Treatment reported: 15 Gy SBRT to primary tumor, nephrectomy 4 weeks later. Assay used: immunoSEQ multiplex PCR; TCRdb lists only in-frame clones, some missing. The data show approximately 110,000 clones, roughly 80% seen once. Sequencing used blood, obtained from a patient whose treatment included radiotherapy and nephrectomy. All receptors come from a woman aged 55-70 years with renal cell carcinoma.

V usage is TRBV9 and J usage is TRBJ1-2; the D is unclear. The CDR3 consists of 13 residues. The germline V gene has CDR1 SGDLS and CDR2 YYNGEE. V lost 4 bases to trimming and J lost 7 bases, with 14 bases between them. CDR3: CASSTRQGLGYTF. CDR3 nucleotide sequence: TGTGCCAGCAGCACACGACAAGGGCTTGGCTACACCTTC.

The gene calls are TRBV6-1 and TRBJ1-1, with a tentative D call TRBD1 (6 bases). V was clipped by 7 bases and J by 0 bases, with 9 bases between them. The CDR3 length is 13 residues. The germline gives CDR1 MNHNS, CDR2 SASEGT. The CDR3: CASTQGVNTEAFF. As DNA, the CDR3 is TGTGCCAGCACACAGGGAGTGAACACTGAAGCTTTCTTT.

The gene calls are TRBV25-1 and TRBJ2-7; D possibly corresponds to TRBD1 (5 bases). CDR1 and CDR2 (germline): MGHDK, SYGVNS. There are 15 residues in the CDR3. V was shortened by 4 bases and J by 1 base, with 14 bases between the two germline ends. Here the CDR3 DNA reads TGTGCCAGCAGTGCTACAGGAGTTCTGTCCTACGAGCAGTACTTC. As protein: CASSATGVLSYEQYF.

In its sample, this clone was seen once. V gene TRBV10-3 combines with J gene TRBJ1-2, with D possibly being TRBD1 (5 bases). Trimming removed 5 bases from V and 4 bases from J, with 14 bases in between. The CDR3 has 14 amino acids. The germline gives CDR1 ENHRY, CDR2 SYGVKD. This CDR3 is CAISRDGPAYGYTF. The CDR3, as DNA: TGTGCCATCAGTCGGGACGGCCCCGCCTATGGCTACACCTTC.

This clone has just a few counts. The CDR3 spells CASLAGGAETEAFF. In DNA form, the CDR3 reads TGTGCCAGCCTAGCAGGGGGCGCGGAAACTGAAGCTTTCTTT. The chain has TRBV7-9 and TRBJ1-1, with 8 bases aligning to TRBD1. The CDR3 loop spans 14 amino acids. Losses at the gene ends were 8 bases for V and 5 bases for J; bases not matched to a gene: 10. From germline, CDR1 is SEHNR and CDR2 FQNEAQ (reference sequence). Drawing the rest from reference TRBV7-9 and TRBJ1-1, the complete variable domain is DTGVSQNPRHKITKRGQNVTFRCDPISEHNRLYWYRQTLGQGPEFLTYFQNEAQLEKSRLLSDRFSAERPKGSFSTLEIQRTEQGDSAMYLCASLAGGAETEAFFGQGTRLTVV.

CDR3 loop: CASSIQGGDDTEAFF. The CDR3 DNA reads as TGCGCCAGCAGCATCCAGGGGGGTGATGACACTGAAGCTTTCTTT. The chain recombines TRBV5-1 with TRBJ1-1, with 7 positions matching TRBD1. The CDR3 totals 15 residues. CDR1 and CDR2 (germline): SGHRS, YFSETQ. After removal of 4 bases from V and 3 bases from J, the junction contained 9 bases not matched to a gene.

This clone appeared a few times. The rearrangement links TRBV19 to TRBJ1-1; 7 nucleotides agree with TRBD1. The CDR3 totals 12 residues. Per germline, CDR1 LNHDA and CDR2 SQIVND (reference sequence). Trimming at V came to 5 bases and at J to 8 bases, leaving 5 bases not matched to a gene. This CDR3 reads CASSWTGGEAFF. The CDR3 nucleotides read TGTGCCAGTAGTTGGACAGGAGGAGAAGCTTTCTTT.

This clone was counted between two and nine times. V gene TRBV18 combines with J gene TRBJ1-1; D not resolved. The germline gives CDR1 KGHSH, CDR2 LQKENI. With 2 bases removed from V and 4 bases from J, the gap between germline ends came to 17 bases. The CDR3 covers 16 residues. CDR3 nucleotide sequence: TGTGCCAGCTCACCAGGAATTTTGGGCCGTGGCACTGAAGCTTTCTTT. It is translated as CASSPGILGRGTEAFF. Variable domain in full (rest from reference TRBV18 and TRBJ1-1): NAGVMQNPRHLVRRRGQEARLRCSPMKGHSHVYWYRQLPEEGLKFMVYLQKENIIDESGMPKERFSAEFPKEGPSILRIQQVVRGDSAAYFCASSPGILGRGTEAFFGQGTRLTVV.

V is TRBV7-9 and J is TRBJ2-7; D ambiguous. V was trimmed by 2 bases and J by 5 bases, leaving 7 bases between them. CDR3 size: 12 residues. Per germline, CDR1 SEHNR and CDR2 FQNEAQ (reference sequence). The CDR3 protein is CASSLSEHEQYF. CDR3 DNA: TGTGCCAGCAGCTTATCCGAACACGAGCAGTACTTC.

This rearrangement joins TRBV6-5 to TRBJ2-7; 8 bases align to TRBD1. This CDR3 contains 15 residues. Losses at the gene ends were 6 bases for V and 2 bases for J; bases not matched to a gene: 9. Looked up from germline, CDR1 is MNHEY and CDR2 is SVGAGI. The chain's CDR3 is CASSRGTGAPYEQYF. CDR3 sequence (DNA): TGTGCCAGCAGCCGCGGGACAGGCGCACCCTACGAGCAGTACTTC.

This clone was seen more than once but under ten times. This chain links TRBV19 with TRBJ1-6; 9 nucleotides match TRBD1. The germline V gene encodes CDR1 LNHDA and CDR2 SQIVND (reference sequence). CDR3 length equals 14 residues. With 4 bases clipped from V and 8 bases from J, the junction kept 3 bases outside the gene matches. CDR3 sequence reads: CASSRGQGDSPLHF. The CDR3 nucleotides read TGTGCCAGTAGTAGGGGACAGGGTGATTCACCCCTCCACTTT.

This CDR3 reads CASLTGRETQYF. The CDR3 nucleotides read TGTGCCAGTCTAACAGGGAGGGAGACCCAGTACTTC. The rearrangement joins TRBV28 to TRBJ2-5; D is perhaps TRBD1 or TRBD2 (6 bases each). Germline V gives CDR1 MDHEN, CDR2 SYDVKM. This CDR3 is built from 12 residues. Between the trimmed V and J ends, which lost 9 bases and 5 bases, there was a span of 13 bases.

The chain links TRBV4-1 to TRBJ2-1, with TRBD2 as a possible D gene (6 bases). The CDR3 has 15 amino acids. Germline CDR1 and CDR2: MGHRA and YSYEKL. Trimming shortened V by 3 bases and J by 3 bases, and 12 bases separated the two germline ends. The CDR3: CASSQSGGIYNEQFF. The CDR3 coding sequence is TGCGCCAGCAGCCAGTCGGGCGGGATCTACAATGAGCAGTTCTTC.

V and J are TRBV5-1 and TRBJ1-4, with D perhaps TRBD1 (5 bases). CDR3 size: 14 residues. Germline CDR1 is SGHRS and CDR2 is YFSETQ. Trimming took 1 base from V and 8 from J, leaving 12 bases between them. CDR3 nucleotides: TGCGCCAGCAGCTTGCCCCACCAGGGAGAAAAACTGTTTTTT. This sequence encodes CASSLPHQGEKLFF.

The chain carries TRBV27 and TRBJ1-2, with D uncertain. V was clipped by 5 bases and J by 5 bases, with 12 bases between them. CDR3 length: 13 residues. From germline, CDR1 is MNHEY and CDR2 SMNVEV (reference sequence). The CDR3 here is CASSPFQSYGYTF. CDR3 nucleotides: TGTGCCAGCAGTCCATTTCAGTCTTATGGCTACACCTTC.

The chain employs TRBV4-2 and TRBJ2-5; D might be TRBD1 (5 bases). Germline lookup yields CDR1 LGHNA and CDR2 YNFKEQ. The CDR3 runs to 17 residues. Trimming removed 0 bases at V and 1 base at J, with 15 bases between. The CDR3 DNA is TGTGCCAGCAGCCAAGATCCGGCAGGGAATGCCCAAGAGACCCAGTACTTC. Protein: CASSQDPAGNAQETQYF.

This clone was counted at least ten times. V gene TRBV19 combines with J gene TRBJ1-6; 9 bases agree with TRBD1. Germline lookup yields CDR1 LNHDA and CDR2 SQIVND (reference sequence). The CDR3 extends over 15 amino acids. J lost 8 bases, V lost 6 bases, and 8 bases had no gene match. The CDR3 reads CASSRTGAGDSPLHF. The CDR3 DNA is TGTGCCAGTAGCCGGACAGGGGCGGGTGATTCACCCCTCCACTTT.

DNA of the CDR3: TGTGCCAGCAGCCGAAAAGGACAGGTCTCTGATTCACCCCTCCACTTT. Protein: CASSRKGQVSDSPLHF. The rearrangement joins TRBV27 to TRBJ1-6, with 7 bases matching TRBD1. The CDR3 has 16 residues. The J segment lost 8 bases and the V segment lost 6 bases, leaving 13 bases of the junction unmatched. Germline V CDR1 and CDR2: MNHEY, SMNVEV (reference sequence).

This clone was counted a single time. This chain links TRBV5-6 with TRBJ2-7; D ambiguous. Looked up from germline, CDR1 is SGHDT and CDR2 is YYEEEE. V dropped 1 base and J dropped 2 bases, with 16 bases sitting between them. This CDR3 is built from 16 residues. The CDR3 DNA follows: TGTGCCAGCAGCTTGTTTGTCCCACGGACGGCCTACGAGCAGTACTTC. Translated, it gives CASSLFVPRTAYEQYF.

The chain's CDR3 is CATRGYSNQPQHF. The CDR3 nucleotides read TGTGCCACCCGGGGTTATAGCAATCAGCCCCAGCATTTT. V gene TRBV19 combines with J gene TRBJ1-5; no clear D. Per the germline V gene, CDR1 is LNHDA and CDR2 is SQIVND (reference sequence). The V end was cut by 10 bases, the J end by 0 bases, with 10 bases between. The CDR3 has 13 residues.